The table lists the clone carrying this T cell receptor beta chain with many counts. Unique molecular identifiers were incorporated into the prepared TCRbeta library. TCRdb ran MiXCR on the PCR reads and lists one entry per CDR3 protein. The sample holds hundreds of thousands of distinct CDR3 sequences; about 16% are singletons and the top ten take over 25%. These data come from a study of T-cell reconstitution after alpha-beta-depleted transplantation in children. The CDR3 spans 15 residues. Trimming left V 0 bases short and J 8 bases short, with 14 bases between. The starting material was PBMCs, mostly from graft donor cells, obtained 360 days after TCRalphabeta/CD19-depleted stem cell transplant. The chain has TRBV12-3 or TRBV12-4 and TRBJ2-1, with TRBD2 as a possible D gene (7 bases). This TCR was recovered from a boy in the first two years of life who had a stem cell transplant for Wiskott-Aldrich syndrome, so the T cells may come from the graft donor. CDR3: CASSLAGGLLDEQFF. DNA of the CDR3: TGTGCCAGCAGTTTAGCGGGGGGGCTTTTGGATGAGCAGTTCTTC.